This TCR beta chain was found in a study of early stage breast cancer tumors. Overall study context: Invasive lobular carcinomas made up four of 12 ER+/PR+/HER2- tumors. Around 10-fold was the mean read coverage per sample. General observations from the study: Commonly generated sequences made up most enriched TCRB sequences shared between patients. In most of the 16 patients, blood comparison separated tumor from normal breast.

Clones were read by immunoSEQ multiplex PCR, and TCRdb kept only the in-frame ones, dropping some. The sample includes approximately 14,000 clones, approximately 84% of them seen just once. Notes on this clone: The target antigen is unknown.

CDR1 and CDR2 from the germline V gene are SGHAT and FQNNGV. The CDR3 consists of 17 residues. The V and J ends lost 1 base and 2 bases respectively, with 15 bases between them. The J gene is TRBJ2-1, the V gene TRBV11-2; no reliable D call. The material sequenced was normal breast tissue next to the tumor. The clonotype comes from a person aged 25-39 years with breast cancer. The CDR3 protein is CASSLGVGYRPYNEQFF. CDR3 coding DNA: TGTGCCAGCAGCTTAGGTGTCGGCTACCGACCCTACAATGAGCAGTTCTTC.